Described below is a single T cell receptor beta chain sequence and its context. TCRdb keeps only in-frame clones here, not all; method: immunoSEQ multiplex PCR. The profile shows about 160,000 clones, under 96% of them singletons. This sample stems from a study of control samples from healthy donors and cancer patients. Sequencing used blood. The clonotype was recovered from a woman aged 25-40 years in good health.

The CDR3 region is CASSIVGRGSQPQHF. The CDR3 bases are TGTGCCAGTAGTATAGTCGGCAGGGGAAGTCAGCCCCAGCATTTT. V usage is TRBV19 and J usage is TRBJ1-5; D is perhaps TRBD1 (6 bases). The CDR3 extends over 15 amino acids. CDR1 is LNHDA, CDR2 SQIVND, per germline (reference sequence). Deletions cut 1 base from V and 6 bases from J, with 13 bases between.